A single sample is the source of the 19 T cell receptor beta chains below, sequenced in a study of a mutant IDH1 vaccine in newly diagnosed glioma. The sample's time point: week 35, safety follow-up. A single vaccine dose contained 300 ug of mutant IDH1 20-mer peptide, and topical imiquimod was used with it. Data came from immunoSEQ multiplex PCR; TCRdb stores just in-frame clones and leaves some out. This table has roughly 52,000 clones, around 80% appearing once. These TCRs' antigens remain unknown. The source was PBMCs, collected from a glioma patient whose treatment included an IDH1 peptide vaccine. The origin of the receptors is a middle-aged man with glioma.

This sequence joins TRBV9 and TRBJ2-7; TRBD1 matches 7 bases. The germline CDR1 and CDR2 sequences are SGDLS and YYNGEE. V lost 0 bases to trimming and J lost 5 bases; unmatched junction nucleotides: 14. CDR3 size: 17 residues. The CDR3 sequence: CASSVAVAGGFNDEQYV. The CDR3 bases are TGTGCCAGCAGCGTAGCCGTGGCAGGGGGTTTTAATGACGAGCAGTACGTC.

J is TRBJ1-1 and V is TRBV7-2, with 8 bases identical to TRBD1. The germline V gene has CDR1 SGHTA and CDR2 FQGNSA. Germline trimming cut 3 bases from V and 5 bases from J; bases unmatched to any gene: 8. This CDR3 region has 15 residues. CDR3 DNA: TGTGCCAGCAGCTTGACAGGGGAGAGGGGAACTGAAGCTTTCTTT. It yields the protein CASSLTGERGTEAFF.

A note on this clone: An end of the junction does not agree with germline; a read error may underlie this. Other DNA sequences of this sample code for an identical CDR3. V is TRBV6-5 and J is TRBJ2-7, with TRBD2 matching over 14 bases. Germline-derived CDR1 and CDR2 are MNHEY and SVGAGI. CDR3 length: 15 amino acids. The CDR3 protein is CASSQGLAGAYEQYF. CDR3 bases: TGTGCCAGCAGCCAGGGACTAGCGGGAGCTTACGAGCAGTATTTC.

This clone has more than one count but fewer than ten. The chain recombines TRBV19 with TRBJ2-3, with 7 bases that match TRBD1. The CDR3 is 15 amino acids. CDR1 is LNHDA and CDR2 is SQIVND in the germline V gene (reference sequence). Trimming at V came to 5 bases and at J to 6 bases, leaving 11 bases not matched to a gene. The CDR3 spells CASSPITRGKDTQYF. The CDR3 DNA reads as TGTGCCAGTAGTCCTATAACCAGGGGGAAGGATACGCAGTATTTT. Combining the CDR3 with reference TRBV19 and TRBJ2-3 gives the whole variable domain DGGITQSPKYLFRKEGQNVTLSCEQNLNHDAMYWYRQDPGQGLRLIYYSQIVNDFQKGDIAEGYSVSREKKESFPLTVTSAQKNPTAFYLCASSPITRGKDTQYFGPGTRLTVL.

The rearrangement joins TRBV4-1 to TRBJ2-5; tentatively, D is TRBD1 or TRBD2 (5 bases each). The CDR3 is 15 amino acids. Germline V gene data show CDR1 as MGHRA and CDR2 as YSYEKL. Trimming shortened V by 4 bases and J by 5 bases, and 17 bases separated the two germline ends. The CDR3 nucleotides read TGCGCCAGCAGCCCGCGTGGTGGCAGGGAGGAGACCCAGTACTTC. It is translated as CASSPRGGREETQYF.

The V gene is TRBV10-3, the J gene TRBJ2-1; 10 positions agree with TRBD2. Per germline, CDR1 ENHRY and CDR2 SYGVKD. V lost 11 bases and J lost 10; bases outside the gene matches: 8. CDR3 length: 12 amino acids. The chain's CDR3 is CAVQREGREQFF. In nucleotides, the CDR3 is TGTGCCGTCCAGCGGGAGGGCCGGGAGCAGTTCTTC.

This rearrangement joins TRBV6-5 to TRBJ2-5; D is ambiguous. In germline, CDR1 is MNHEY, CDR2 SVGAGI. CDR3 length: 15 residues. Trimming pared 0 bases from V and 3 bases from J, leaving 11 bases between. CDR3 in amino acids: CASSYSITAEETQYF. The CDR3 bases are TGTGCCAGCAGTTACTCGATAACAGCTGAAGAGACCCAGTACTTC.

V usage is TRBV10-3 and J usage is TRBJ2-7; the D is unclear. Looked up from germline, CDR1 is ENHRY and CDR2 is SYGVKD. CDR3 length equals 12 residues. V was shortened by 10 bases and J by 7 bases, with 17 bases between the two germline ends. CDR3 DNA sequence: TGTGCCACCCGAGCAGTAAGTGAAGAGCAGTACTTC. Its protein product is CATRAVSEEQYF.

The V gene is TRBV27, the J gene TRBJ2-5, with 7 bases matching TRBD2. Germline V gives CDR1 MNHEY, CDR2 SMNVEV (reference sequence). V was clipped by 5 bases and J by 2 bases; unmatched bases: 11. CDR3 size: 16 residues. The CDR3 spells CASSAYREAGQETQYF. DNA for the CDR3: TGTGCCAGCAGTGCCTACCGGGAGGCTGGACAAGAGACCCAGTACTTC.

In its sample, this clone was seen once. The chain employs TRBV4-1 and TRBJ1-3; TRBD1 is a possible D gene (6 bases). The V end was cut by 1 base, the J end by 0 bases, with 7 bases between. This CDR3 region has 15 residues. Germline V CDR1 and CDR2: MGHRA, YSYEKL. Written as DNA, the CDR3 is TGCGCCAGCAGCCAAGGACAGGTCTCTGGAAACACCATATATTTT. This translates into CASSQGQVSGNTIYF.

This sequence joins TRBV5-1 and TRBJ1-1; D gene uncertain. Per germline, CDR1 SGHRS and CDR2 YFSETQ. Trimming removed 0 bases at V and 1 base at J, with 16 bases between. The CDR3 has 17 residues. CDR3 protein: CASSLVSGIRPNTEAFF. In DNA, the CDR3 is TGCGCCAGCAGCTTGGTCTCGGGGATTCGACCGAACACTGAAGCTTTCTTT.

The J gene is TRBJ2-5, the V gene TRBV10-3, with D possibly being TRBD1 (6 bases). V lost 1 base, J lost 5 bases, and 14 bases lay in between. The CDR3 consists of 15 residues. Germline V gene lookup returns CDR1 ENHRY and CDR2 SYGVKD. The CDR3 nucleotides read TGTGCCATCAGTGAGTTCAAGGCCCAGGGGGAGACCCAGTACTTC. It translates to CAISEFKAQGETQYF.

The genes are TRBV7-9 and TRBJ2-7; no clear D gene. Germline CDR1 SEHNR, CDR2 FQNEAQ (reference sequence). This CDR3 comprises 11 residues. The V end was cut by 5 bases, the J end by 4 bases, with 6 bases between. DNA for the CDR3: TGTGCCAGCAGCCTGAGTTACGAGCAGTACTTC. As protein: CASSLSYEQYF.

The chain combines TRBV5-4 with TRBJ2-1, with D tentatively TRBD2 (5 bases). This CDR3 is 17 amino acids long. Germline-derived CDR1 and CDR2 are SGHNT and YYREEE (reference sequence). The V end was cut by 3 bases, the J end by 1 base, with 17 bases between. The CDR3 loop is CASSSLGKVASYNEQFF. CDR3 DNA: TGTGCCAGCAGCTCCCTAGGAAAGGTAGCGTCCTACAATGAGCAGTTCTTC.

The gene calls are TRBV7-6 and TRBJ2-7, with TRBD1 matching 9 bases. Looked up from germline, CDR1 is SGHVS and CDR2 is FNYEAQ. The CDR3 has 16 residues. The junction had 14 bases not matched to a gene; V was cut back by 5 bases and J by 6 bases. The CDR3 DNA sequence: TGTGCCAGCAGCGCGATATTTCGGGACAGGGTTCGCGAGCAGTACTTC. Translated: CASSAIFRDRVREQYF.

The chain carries TRBV13 and TRBJ2-5, with TRBD2 identical over 7 bases. Per the germline V gene, CDR1 is PRHDT and CDR2 is FYEKMQ (reference sequence). V lost 2 bases and J lost 1; bases outside the gene matches: 10. The CDR3 extends over 17 amino acids. The CDR3 region is CASSLYGRREAQETQYF. In DNA form, the CDR3 reads TGTGCCAGCAGCTTATACGGTCGTCGGGAGGCCCAAGAGACCCAGTACTTC. The full variable domain, rest sourced from reference TRBV13 and TRBJ2-5, is AAGVIQSPRHLIKEKRETATLKCYPIPRHDTVYWYQQGPGQDPQFLISFYEKMQSDKGSIPDRFSAQQFSDYHSELNMSSLELGDSALYFCASSLYGRREAQETQYFGPGTRLLVL.

The V gene is TRBV19, the J gene TRBJ1-1, with 10 bases identical to TRBD1. Unmatched junction bases numbered 13, after V lost 5 bases and J lost 4 bases. The CDR3 extends over 17 amino acids. Germline CDR1 reads LNHDA; CDR2 reads SQIVND (reference sequence). The CDR3 loop reads CASSSGGTGDRSTEAFF. The DNA of the CDR3 is TGTGCCAGTAGTTCTGGGGGGACAGGGGATCGGAGCACTGAAGCTTTCTTT.

The genes are TRBV7-9 and TRBJ1-3; D ambiguous. The CDR3 runs to 13 residues. The V end was cut by 5 bases, the J end by 1 base, with 6 bases between. CDR1 and CDR2 (germline): SEHNR, FQNEAQ (reference sequence). The CDR3 sequence is CASSRTSGNTIYF. The DNA of the CDR3 is TGTGCCAGCAGCCGTACGTCTGGAAACACCATATATTTT.

The chain links TRBV19 to TRBJ2-1; possible D gene TRBD2, 7 bases. Trimming cost V 8 bases and J 2 bases, with 19 bases left between them. This CDR3 is built from 16 residues. The germline CDR1 and CDR2 sequences are LNHDA and SQIVND (reference sequence). This chain's CDR3 is CASGTERGGAYNEQFF. The DNA for the CDR3 is TGTGCCAGTGGAACTGAGAGGGGGGGCGCCTACAATGAGCAGTTCTTC. Drawing the rest from reference TRBV19 and TRBJ2-1, the complete variable domain is DGGITQSPKYLFRKEGQNVTLSCEQNLNHDAMYWYRQDPGQGLRLIYYSQIVNDFQKGDIAEGYSVSREKKESFPLTVTSAQKNPTAFYLCASGTERGGAYNEQFFGPGTRLTVL.